This paragraph reports one T cell receptor (beta chain). The CDR3 is 18 residues long. Germline V gene sequence: CDR1 WSHSY, CDR2 SAAADI. After removal of 2 bases from V and 2 bases from J, the junction contained 13 bases not matched to a gene. The data stem from a study of blood T cell repertoires in COVID-19. Authors' analysis steps: Amplifying reference gene primers gave estimates of nucleated cell counts. TCRdb's table, derived via immunoSEQ multiplex PCR, lists solely in-frame clones and lacks some. That table furnishes V, J and clone size, whereas the DNA furnished D and trimming. The table has roughly 120,000 clones, 70% to 90% seen once.

The TCR originated in a man aged 70 or older who had recovered from COVID-19. Sequencing was carried out using peripheral blood. This chain connects TRBV10-2 to TRBJ2-5, with 8 bases fitting TRBD2. The DNA for the CDR3 is TGCGCCAGCAGTGAGCCGGGGGGGAGCACCATCGATCAAGAGACCCAGTACTTC. It is translated as CASSEPGGSTIDQETQYF.